The T cell receptor beta chain described here comes from a study of T cell responses to AZD1222 COVID-19 vaccine. Findings of the study overall: Repertoires were sampled only after the peak T cell response. Along spike, vaccine-associated CD4 TCRs were found throughout, with dominance at 160-218 and 743-854. Among AZD1222 vaccinees, only six were seropositive at baseline. Compared with day 0, the breadth and depth of the Spike-specific TCR repertoire rose significantly after two doses of AZD1222.

CDR1 and CDR2 (germline): SQVTM, ANQGSEA. This CDR3 region has 12 residues. The repertoire was sequenced with immunoSEQ multiplex PCR; TCRdb's copy has only in-frame clones and lacks some. The sample contains more than 150,000 clones, about 90% of which appear only once. About this clone: Its specificity is not known.

The rearrangement links TRBV29-1 to TRBJ1-1; D is uncertain. The source material was peripheral blood, sampled on day 0 of AZD1222 vaccination. This sequence originates from an adult in good health. As DNA, the CDR3 is TGCAGTATGGGTCGCCAGAACACTGAAGCTTTCTTT. Translation gives CSMGRQNTEAFF.